This is a list of T cell receptor beta chains from one sample in a study of blood T cell repertoires in COVID-19. Sequenced by immunoSEQ multiplex PCR; TCRdb stores in-frame clones only, minus some. The sample carries about 240,000 clones, about 80% recorded once. Sample: peripheral blood. These TCRs come from a woman over 75 with acute or convalescent COVID-19. Both conserved end residues are trimmed from each CDR3.

>TRBJ2-5|TRBV7-9
ASSSGGRGAEETQY
>TRBJ2-7|TRBV28
ASSLPYDRTYEQY
>TRBJ1-4|TRBV6-5
ASTDRVEEKLF
>TRBJ2-7|TRBV11-1
ASSYRQGKYEQY
>TRBJ2-7|TRBV3-1/TRBV3-2
ASSQDLGASYEQY
>TRBJ1-4|TRBV19
ASSIGPQVATNEKLF
>TRBJ2-7|TRBV28
ASSLSGDHYEQY
>TRBJ2-1|TRBV7-8
ASNRGQGYNEQF
>TRBJ1-3|TRBV2
ASSDPQNIQAISGNTIY
>TRBJ1-4|TRBV29-1
SATRSGEKLF
>TRBJ2-7|TRBV18
ASSSSGGGREQY
>TRBJ2-2|TRBV3-1/TRBV3-2
ASSQAGVWNTGELF
>TRBJ2-2|TRBV29-1
SGRDKPYTGELF
>TRBJ2-3|TRBV7-9
ASSLSGFTDTQY
>TRBJ2-7|TRBV27
ASKKDSFSYEQY
>TRBJ2-2|TRBV6-5
ASRTELNTGELF
>TRBJ2-3|TRBV28
ASSSGQSTDTQY
>TRBJ1-1|TRBV5-4
ASSQGGRTEAF
>TRBJ2-1|TRBV5-8
ASSMDRVDEQF
>TRBJ2-4|TRBV6-5
ASSRADRGGDIQY
>TRBJ1-4|TRBV7-9
ASSDGDSSSEKLF
>TRBJ2-7|TRBV3-1/TRBV3-2
ASSRSGGSYEQY
>TRBJ1-3|TRBV28
ASSPTGSGNTIY
>TRBJ1-2|TRBV19
ASSKGTVYGYT
>TRBJ2-7|TRBV2
ASSLGGGEQY
>TRBJ2-7|TRBV14
ASSQGWGGLYEQY
>TRBJ2-5|TRBV14
ASSRDRGETQY
>TRBJ2-1|TRBV3-1/TRBV3-2
ASSQVTRNEQF
>TRBJ2-3|TRBV2
ASRPGSGASTDTQY
>TRBJ1-2|TRBV5-8
ASSPGLRSSGYT
>TRBJ1-6|TRBV19
ASSNPRTGLNSPLH
>TRBJ1-3|TRBV27
ASSLAGAGGNTIY
>TRBJ2-5|TRBV18
ASSPTGETQY
>TRBJ1-2|TRBV19
ASISPGPGANYGYT
>TRBJ1-5|TRBV4-1
ASSQGGQGVQPQH
>TRBJ2-7|TRBV10-2
ASNPGTGISYEQY
>TRBJ1-3|TRBV7-9
ASSLVGGAGNTIY
>TRBJ1-6|TRBV5-1
ASSYGEGSPLH
>TRBJ2-5|TRBV10-3
AISPGQGRETQY
>TRBJ2-3|TRBV29-1
SVGTGFTDTQY
>TRBJ1-4|TRBV2
ASSEVQGPNEKLF
>TRBJ2-2|TRBV18
ASSPPRVEYTGELF
>TRBJ1-1|TRBV7-9
ASSFWGSRRGAF
>TRBJ1-1|TRBV5-5
ASSLGQENTEAF
>TRBJ2-3|TRBV27
ASSPQDRVTDTQY
>TRBJ1-6|TRBV14
ASSQGAGGANNSPLH
>TRBJ2-1|TRBV6-2/TRBV6-3
ASSTLPRDREGSEQF
>TRBJ2-3|TRBV5-1
ASSLAGGGSDTQY
>TRBJ1-1|TRBV19
ASTTSTRAFMNTEAF
>TRBJ2-5|TRBV6-2/TRBV6-3
ASSRPGLPQETQY